This T cell receptor beta chain stems from a study of shared clonotypes between healthy human individuals (dated by TCRdb to about 2020). Study-wide context: The cohort included a few men and a couple of women between 18 and 49 years of age. Leukapheresis yielded between about 0.85 and 10 billion PBMCs per donor. Blood TCR repertoires of about 5 healthy adults were deeply sequenced to estimate repertoire size and the extent of clonotype sharing between individuals. Different laboratories and diverse techniques were used to prepare libraries and sequence TCR repertoires, to increase sequencing depth and limit assay-specific biases. For each donor, CD4 naive and CD4 memory were each given three plates, CD8 naive was given two plates, and CD8 memory was given one plate. General findings and caveats noted by the study authors: Larger estimated clonotype richness was generally found for naive subsets than for memory subsets. About 5% of naive CD4, roughly 3.6% of naive CD8, around 2.3% of memory CD4, and around 0.4% of memory CD8 clonotypes were shared across several donors. Pairwise subsampling indicated that sequencing depth was expected to affect the degree of clonotype sharing among donors. Rarefaction of sorted-subset datasets indicated incomplete sequencing despite the large sequencing depth. Sampling was limited to blood, and TCR repertoires in tissue likely differ from TCR repertoires in blood. Compared with non-shared clonotypes, the clonotypes found in all four sorted-subset donors had higher generation probabilities. The small number of donors limited the genetic and exposure-history diversity represented.

Concerning this clone: This receptor's antigen is unknown. Base qualities are not at hand, and no much larger clone is one base apart.

Donors were healthy HIV-negative adults with no recently reported acute infections or vaccinations. Every donor was a Caucasian adult residing in Nashville, Tennessee, USA. CD4+ T cells were enriched by magnetic negative selection; naive cells were then positively selected on CD45RA, and the negative fraction formed the memory subset. Blood was collected by leukapheresis, and PBMCs were isolated by Ficoll-Histopaque density gradient centrifugation and then cryopreserved in liquid nitrogen vapor phase. Analytical flow cytometry was used to check the purity and quantity of each magnetically sorted T cell population. Genomic DNA was isolated from each sorted fraction and quantified by UV absorbance on a Nanodrop 2000c. Looking up the germline V gene yields CDR1 SGHRS and CDR2 YFSETQ. The CDR3 spans 14 residues, from the cysteine through the phenylalanine. The retained sequence is limited to the CDR3, 42 bases, with the frame set at the first base. Trimming removed 5 bases from V and 4 bases from J; the gene matches leave 7 bases unexplained.

TCR CDR3 regions were amplified from genomic DNA by multiplex PCR using the deep immunoSEQ assay. Extracted genomic DNA from each cell subset was distributed evenly across all wells of several immunoSEQ 96-well plates, and each plate was treated as a replicate. For sorted subsets, each replicate PCR was loaded with roughly 190 ng genomic DNA, equivalent to some 31,000 T cell genomes. Purified libraries were quantified with a Qubit 3.0 fluorometer, sized on a Bioanalyzer 2100, and re-quantified with the KAPA Library Quantification kit. A separate single-read 150-cycle Illumina NextSeq 550 flow cell was used to sequence each immunoSEQ 96-well plate. The study's processing was this. Because the immunoSEQ output held only junctional sequences and lacked quality scores, the filtering could not match the filtering applied to full-length reads. To assign V/J genes and CDR3, sequences were annotated using PyIR, a Python wrapper for IgBLAST v1.9, with IMGT germline references. Reads with weak V/J assignments (E-value above 1e-6), missing CDR3, stop codons, out-of-frame junctions, or ambiguous translated residues were removed. V3J clonotypes were defined as sequences sharing an identical inferred V gene, J gene, and CDR3 amino acid sequence. To compute the percentage overlap between repertoires, the number of shared unique clonotypes was divided by the size of the smaller repertoire. RTK rarefaction, the Chao1 estimator, and Recon v2.1 estimates of unobserved clonotypes were used to assess repertoire richness. Generation probabilities for all TCRbeta clonotypes obtained by the gDNA method from a handful of donors were computed using OLGA. In TCRdb, the immuneACCESS table is reduced to in-frame sequences with V and J assigned. These tables do not hold every clone; where another copy was compared, an unresolved V gene accounts for under half, and the others remain unexplained. V and J calls and clone size are given by that table; D and trimming were obtained from the DNA. The sample table lists some 2,400,000 clones, under 97% of them with a count of one. The top ten hold around 0.13% of the sample.

Recombination linked TRBV5-1 to TRBJ2-5; the junction holds 8 bases that match TRBD2. Sequencing was carried out using naive CD4+ T cells sorted from blood. Sample cell subset or site, as interpreted from the label and publication: CD45RA+ positively selected. This TCR was sampled from a man in his late teens or twenties in good health. The CDR3 here reads CASRDTGGGETQYF. The sequenced DNA: TGCGCCAGCAGGGACACGGGAGGGGGAGAGACCCAGTACTTC.